A single T cell receptor (beta chain) is shown here with its context. Its antigen remains unidentified. Per-base quality was not reported, and no clone a single base away is much larger than it. The sample contains more than one DNA sequence encoding this CDR3. This record comes from a study of shared clonotypes between healthy human individuals (TCRdb year 2020). Regarding the complete study: A couple of women and a few men aged 18 to 49 years were included in the cohort. Per donor, three plates each were used for CD4 naive and CD4 memory, two for CD8 naive, and one for CD8 memory. Different laboratories and diverse techniques were used to prepare libraries and sequence TCR repertoires, to increase sequencing depth and limit assay-specific biases. Per donor, leukapheresis produced somewhere between about 0.8 and 9 billion PBMCs. To estimate repertoire size and how much clonotypes are shared between individuals, the study performed deep sequencing of blood TCR repertoires from a few healthy adults. Overall study outcomes, separate from this receptor: Based on pairwise subsampling, the degree of clonotype sharing among donors was expected to be affected by sequencing depth. Sharing across a handful of donors was observed for roughly 5.4% of naive CD4, under 4% of naive CD8, 2% to 2.5% of memory CD4, and about 0.38% of memory CD8 clonotypes. The small number of donors limited the genetic and exposure-history diversity represented. Clonotypes shared by all four sorted-subset donors showed higher generation probabilities than non-shared clonotypes. Sampling was limited to blood, and TCR repertoires in tissue likely differ from TCR repertoires in blood. Estimated clonotype richness was generally larger for naive than for memory subsets. Rarefaction of sorted-subset datasets indicated incomplete sequencing despite the large sequencing depth.

Reading from cysteine to phenylalanine, the CDR3 counts 14 amino acids. Only the CDR3 DNA is retained, 42 bases long and in frame from the first base. The germline V and J ends show losses of 3 bases and 5 bases respectively, and no gene match explains 5 bases of the junction. CDR1 and CDR2 are read off the germline V gene (reference sequence) as MNHEY and SMNVEV. Using the deep immunoSEQ assay, multiplex PCR amplified TCR CDR3 regions from genomic DNA. Genomic DNA extracted from each cell subset was distributed evenly over all wells of several immunoSEQ 96-well plates, and each plate served as one replicate. For sorted subsets, 150 to 250 ng of genomic DNA, equivalent to 30,000 or so T cell genomes, went into each replicate PCR. The purified libraries were quantified using a Qubit 3.0 fluorometer, sized with a Bioanalyzer 2100, and then quantified again using the KAPA Library Quantification kit. Each immunoSEQ 96-well plate was sequenced on its own single-read 150-cycle Illumina NextSeq 550 flow cell. Under the source paper's analysis protocol: The immunoSEQ output contained only junctional sequences without quality scores, so filtering could not match that applied to full-length reads. Sequences were annotated with PyIR, a Python wrapper for IgBLAST v1.9, and V/J genes and CDR3 were assigned using IMGT germline references. Reads were removed for weak V/J assignments (E-value above 1e-6), missing CDR3, stop codons, out-of-frame junctions, or ambiguous translated residues. V3J clonotypes were defined as sequences sharing an identical inferred V gene, J gene, and CDR3 amino acid sequence. Percentage overlap between repertoires was calculated by dividing the number of shared unique clonotypes by the size of the smaller repertoire. Three approaches were used to assess repertoire richness: RTK rarefaction, the Chao1 estimator, and Recon v2.1 estimates of unobserved clonotypes. For all TCRbeta clonotypes obtained by the gDNA method from four donors, generation probabilities were computed with OLGA. The immuneACCESS repertoire file appears here via TCRdb, limited to in-frame rearrangements. These files lack a portion of the clones; in checked studies, under half of the deficit traces to unresolved V genes, and the cause of the others is not known. V and J calls and clone size are given by that table; D and trimming were obtained from the DNA. Recorded for this sample are 2 million to 3 million clones; 90% to 95% of them occurred a single time. The ten most abundant clones make up 0.13% to 0.15% of the sample.

Donors were healthy HIV-negative adults with no recently reported acute infections or vaccinations. All donors were Caucasian adults living in Nashville, Tennessee, USA. CD4+ T cells were enriched by magnetic negative selection, after which naive cells were positively selected on CD45RA and the negative fraction was taken as the memory subset. Blood was obtained by leukapheresis, after which PBMCs were separated by Ficoll-Histopaque density gradient centrifugation and cryopreserved in liquid nitrogen vapor phase. Analytical flow cytometry was used to check the purity and quantity of each magnetically sorted T cell population. Each sorted fraction had its genomic DNA isolated and then quantified by UV absorbance on a Nanodrop 2000c.

The chain is made from TRBV27 and TRBJ1-2, with 8 middle bases fitting TRBD1. The source material was naive CD4+ T cells sorted from blood. Explained via the paper, the cell subset or site label denotes: CD45RA+ positively selected. This clonotype was sampled from a man between 18 and 35 years old in good health. The DNA sequence is given as TGTGCCAGCAGTTTCAGACAGGGGTATTATGGCTACACCTTC. This codes for CASSFRQGYYGYTF.